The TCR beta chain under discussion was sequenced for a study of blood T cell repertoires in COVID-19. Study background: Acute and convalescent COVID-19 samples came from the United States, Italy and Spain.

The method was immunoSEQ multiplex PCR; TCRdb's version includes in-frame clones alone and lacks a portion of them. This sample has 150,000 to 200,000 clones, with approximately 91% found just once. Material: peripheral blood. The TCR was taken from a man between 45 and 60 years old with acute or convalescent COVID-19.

DNA of the CDR3: TGTGCCAGCAGTCTCTTGGGGGCTAGCGGGTATCAAGATACGCAGTATTTT. Residues: CASSLLGASGYQDTQYF. The rearrangement uses TRBV5-4 and TRBJ2-3; 8 nucleotides align to TRBD2. The CDR3 is 17 amino acids. Germline V gene data show CDR1 as SGHNT and CDR2 as YYREEE (reference sequence). V lost 5 bases to trimming and J lost 5 bases; unmatched junction nucleotides: 16. Full variable domain (remainder filled in from reference TRBV5-4 and TRBJ2-3): ETGVTQSPTHLIKTRGQQVTLRCSSQSGHNTVSWYQQALGQGPQFIFQYYREEENGRGNFPPRFSGLQFPNYSSELNVNALELDDSALYLCASSLLGASGYQDTQYFGPGTRLTVL.